This is a list of T cell receptor beta chains from one sample in a study of cytomegalovirus exposure and HLA in healthy donors. Profiled with immunoSEQ multiplex PCR; TCRdb holds only in-frame clones, not every one. Of approximately 140,000 clones listed, around 75% were seen once; the top ten hold 3.5%. Material: PBMCs. The origin of the receptors is a human donor in good health. The CDR3 runs from the conserved cysteine through the conserved F or W. A D gene is named only where the DNA matches it firmly. Clone size is shown for a subset of rows, as once, few, many or a class of expanded clone.

j_gene,v_gene,abundance,d_gene,CDR3aa,CDR3nt
TRBJ1-4,TRBV28,once,NA,CASSPPTARNEKLFF,TGTGCCAGCAGTCCGCCGACAGCCCGGAATGAAAAACTGTTTTTT
TRBJ2-1,TRBV9,NA,TRBD2,CASSARLAGGVYNEQFF,TGTGCCAGCAGCGCCCGACTAGCGGGAGGGGTTTACAATGAGCAGTTCTTC
TRBJ2-1,TRBV5-4,few,NA,CASSWPREREQFF,TGTGCCAGCAGCTGGCCCCGGGAGCGGGAGCAGTTCTTC
TRBJ2-7,TRBV6-1,few,TRBD1,CASSSWDSDPNEQYF,TGTGCCAGCAGTTCCTGGGACAGTGACCCAAACGAGCAGTACTTC
TRBJ1-3,TRBV7-9,NA,NA,CASSLGPPGDSGNTIYF,TGTGCCAGCAGCTTAGGGCCGCCAGGGGACTCTGGAAACACCATATATTTT
TRBJ2-1,TRBV9,few,TRBD2,CASSPRSLAGHNEQFF,TGTGCCAGCAGCCCCAGAAGTCTAGCGGGGCACAATGAGCAGTTCTTC
TRBJ1-2,TRBV19,NA,TRBD1,CASSQGAIGYTF,TGTGCCAGTAGTCAGGGGGCGATTGGCTACACCTTC
TRBJ1-1,TRBV30,NA,NA,CAWSILGQGNTEAFF,TGTGCCTGGAGTATCCTTGGGCAGGGGAACACTGAAGCTTTCTTT
TRBJ1-1,TRBV28,few,TRBD1,CASSPHEDRGTEAFF,TGTGCCAGCAGTCCCCATGAGGACAGGGGTACTGAAGCTTTCTTT
TRBJ1-1,TRBV27,NA,NA,CASSLGTTNTEAFF,TGTGCCAGCAGTTTAGGGACAACGAACACTGAAGCTTTCTTT
TRBJ2-1,TRBV4-2,NA,NA,CASSGGGDRKEEFF,TGTGCCAGCAGCGGGGGCGGGGACAGAAAAGAGGAGTTCTTC
TRBJ2-2,TRBV10-3,NA,NA,CAITGTPIVGTGELFF,TGTGCCATCACCGGGACTCCGATTGTGGGCACCGGGGAGCTGTTTTTT
TRBJ1-1,TRBV18,NA,NA,CASSPGAATEAFF,TGTGCCAGCTCACCAGGGGCGGCCACTGAAGCTTTCTTT
TRBJ2-1,TRBV12-5,NA,TRBD2,CASVPAGGHNEQFF,TGTGCTAGTGTCCCCGCGGGGGGTCACAATGAGCAGTTCTTC
TRBJ2-3,TRBV5-6,NA,TRBD2,CASSLAVAGGVDTQYF,TGTGCCAGCAGCTTGGCGGTAGCGGGAGGCGTAGATACGCAGTATTTT
TRBJ2-7,TRBV5-1,few,NA,CASSLGGVQQGYEQYF,TGCGCCAGCAGCTTGGGGGGGGTTCAGCAGGGTTACGAGCAGTACTTC
TRBJ1-6,TRBV19,NA,TRBD1,CASSTLSTDRGRSPLHF,TGTGCCAGTAGTACCCTATCAACGGACAGGGGGCGTTCACCCCTCCACTTT
TRBJ2-7,TRBV5-8,few,TRBD1,CASSFSTDRGWFEQYF,TGTGCCAGCAGCTTTTCGACGGACAGGGGTTGGTTCGAGCAGTACTTC
TRBJ2-1,TRBV6-6,NA,TRBD2,CASSYGGAGGYNEQFF,TGTGCCAGCAGTTACGGAGGGGCGGGAGGGTACAATGAGCAGTTCTTC
TRBJ1-5,TRBV6-1,NA,TRBD1,CAVDRVLGNQPQHF,TGTGCCGTGGACAGGGTTCTAGGCAATCAGCCCCAGCATTTT
TRBJ2-2,TRBV21-1,NA,NA,CASSLRGQGNTGELFF,TGTGCCAGCAGCCTTCGGGGACAGGGGAACACCGGGGAGCTGTTTTTT
TRBJ1-1,TRBV5-4,few,NA,CASSLVGVWDTEAFF,TGTGCCAGCAGCTTGGTCGGGGTTTGGGACACTGAAGCTTTCTTT
TRBJ2-7,TRBV6-5,NA,NA,CASRDRAGSYEQYF,TGTGCCAGCCGAGACCGTGCCGGGTCCTACGAGCAGTACTTC
TRBJ2-3,TRBV5-1,NA,TRBD2,CASSLEGRGTDTQYF,TGCGCCAGCAGCTTGGAAGGGAGGGGCACAGATACGCAGTATTTT
TRBJ2-2,TRBV9,NA,TRBD1,CASSVDRGPVGELFF,TGTGCCAGCAGCGTGGACAGGGGGCCAGTCGGGGAGCTGTTTTTT
TRBJ2-7,TRBV15,NA,TRBD1,CATSRVRDRVRAFYEQYF,TGTGCCACCAGCAGAGTCCGGGACAGGGTCAGAGCGTTCTACGAGCAGTACTTC
TRBJ2-3,TRBV19,NA,TRBD2,CASGASGESTDTQYF,TGTGCTAGTGGGGCTAGCGGGGAGAGCACAGATACGCAGTATTTT
TRBJ2-6,TRBV18,NA,NA,CASSPLQRGTGANVLTF,TGTGCCAGCTCACCCCTCCAACGGGGGACGGGGGCCAACGTCCTGACTTTC
TRBJ2-7,TRBV6-5,NA,NA,CASSLDRRLSYEQYF,TGTGCCAGCAGTCTAGACAGAAGACTTTCCTACGAGCAGTACTTC
TRBJ1-1,TRBV19,few,NA,CASRSGKNTEAFF,TGTGCCAGTAGGTCCGGGAAGAACACTGAAGCTTTCTTT
TRBJ1-1,TRBV14,NA,NA,CASSLGGSVTEAFF,TGTGCCAGCAGCCTGGGAGGGTCGGTCACTGAAGCTTTCTTT
TRBJ2-1,TRBV6-5,NA,TRBD2,CASSYSTSGRYNEQFF,TGTGCCAGCAGTTACTCGACTAGCGGGAGGTACAATGAGCAGTTCTTC
TRBJ2-3,TRBV27,NA,NA,CASSLSTGSGTDTQYF,TGTGCCAGCAGTTTATCGACGGGTTCGGGCACAGATACGCAGTATTTT
TRBJ2-5,TRBV10-2,once,TRBD2,CASSEFASGRGSQETQYF,TGCGCCAGCAGTGAGTTCGCTAGCGGGAGGGGGAGTCAAGAGACCCAGTACTTC
TRBJ1-3,TRBV4-1,NA,TRBD1,CASSQDPQGFGNTIYF,TGCGCCAGCAGCCAAGATCCACAGGGGTTTGGAAACACCATATATTTT
TRBJ2-5,TRBV7-6,NA,NA,CASSHLLGSETQYF,TGTGCCAGCAGCCATTTACTCGGGAGCGAGACCCAGTACTTC
TRBJ2-7,TRBV4-1,few,TRBD1,CASSQVVMDRVSYEQYF,TGCGCCAGCAGCCAAGTCGTGATGGACAGGGTCTCCTACGAGCAGTACTTC
TRBJ1-4,TRBV15,NA,NA,CATGEGGSEKLFF,TGTGCCACCGGTGAGGGAGGGTCCGAAAAACTGTTTTTT
TRBJ2-7,TRBV30,NA,TRBD1,CAWITGGRVQYF,TGTGCCTGGATCACAGGGGGTAGGGTGCAGTACTTC
TRBJ2-7,TRBV9,once,NA,CASSARDNQGDEQYF,TGTGCCAGCAGCGCCCGGGACAACCAGGGTGACGAGCAGTACTTC
TRBJ1-1,TRBV6-5,NA,NA,CASSYGRGRDTEAFF,TGTGCCAGCAGTTACGGGAGGGGCCGAGACACTGAAGCTTTCTTT
TRBJ2-7,TRBV5-1,NA,TRBD1,CASNWDREGHEQYF,TGCGCCAGCAACTGGGACAGGGAAGGTCACGAGCAGTACTTC
TRBJ2-3,TRBV19,NA,NA,CASTPGSFRRDTQYF,TGTGCCAGTACCCCGGGGTCGTTTCGGAGAGATACGCAGTATTTT
TRBJ2-3,TRBV5-1,NA,NA,CASSLRREGRLIDTQYF,TGCGCCAGCAGCTTGCGCCGGGAAGGGAGGTTGATAGATACGCAGTATTTT